Listed below are T cell receptor beta chains from one sample, sequenced in a study of OX40 agonist ivuxolimab in advanced cancers. Sequencing was performed with immunoSEQ multiplex PCR; in TCRdb, only in-frame clones are kept and a portion is missing. This sample yields about 55,000 clones, of which about 88% are seen a single time; 6.9% belongs to the top ten. The sample was CD4+ or CD8+ T cells sorted from blood, taken in a trial of the OX40 agonist ivuxolimab. The receptors stem from an adult with an advanced solid tumor such as melanoma, head and neck, liver or kidney cancer. CDR3s leave out the opening cysteine and the closing phenylalanine or tryptophan.

V: TRBV7-9; CDR3: ASSLALETQY
V: TRBV19; CDR3: ASSILAGEQY
V: TRBV15; CDR3: ATSRSIGAVIYNEQF
V: TRBV28; CDR3: ASRELMNTEAF
V: TRBV5-1; CDR3: ASSSALLAGVPNEQF
V: TRBV9; CDR3: ASSLGLAVSNEQF
V: TRBV23-1; CDR3: ASSQSRGVREKLF
V: TRBV10-1; CDR3: ASSESGLHEQY
V: TRBV6-1; CDR3: ASSLIGNEQF
V: TRBV27; CDR3: ASITQGSHSGNTIY
V: TRBV27; CDR3: ATGTDLAGSTDTQY
V: TRBV30; CDR3: AWSVMRTVYSGANVLT
V: TRBV30; CDR3: AWGLDRQTTEAF
V: TRBV11-3; CDR3: ASSPWDRSNEQF
V: TRBV18; CDR3: ASSPPGLAGVEQF
V: TRBV18; CDR3: ASSPRSEEAQY
V: TRBV7-8; CDR3: ASSLRTSGSEQF
V: TRBV28; CDR3: ASRFFVNTEAF
V: TRBV5-1; CDR3: ASSFGGPEQF
V: TRBV5-4; CDR3: ASSFRDSQETQY
V: TRBV19; CDR3: ASSADRDQSYEQY
V: TRBV5-6; CDR3: ASTHPGENEQF